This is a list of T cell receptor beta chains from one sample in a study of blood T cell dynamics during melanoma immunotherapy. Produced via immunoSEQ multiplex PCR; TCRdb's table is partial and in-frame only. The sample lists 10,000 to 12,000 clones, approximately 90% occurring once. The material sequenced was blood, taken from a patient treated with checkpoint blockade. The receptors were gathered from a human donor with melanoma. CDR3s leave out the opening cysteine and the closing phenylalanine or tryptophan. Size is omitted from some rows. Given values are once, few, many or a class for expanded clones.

cdr3_aa: ASIRTGNEQY
v_call: TRBV7-9
clone_size: .
j_call: TRBJ2-7

cdr3_aa: ASRGLAGAGDTQY
v_call: TRBV6-6
clone_size: .
j_call: TRBJ2-3

cdr3_aa: ASSLRRGPDDEQF
v_call: TRBV27
clone_size: few
j_call: TRBJ2-1

cdr3_aa: ASSEPGNTEAF
v_call: TRBV6-1
clone_size: .
j_call: TRBJ1-1

cdr3_aa: ATSRRTGVAHEQY
v_call: TRBV15
clone_size: .
j_call: TRBJ2-7

cdr3_aa: ASSATGRGEAF
v_call: TRBV9
clone_size: .
j_call: TRBJ1-1

cdr3_aa: ASSQRGGTQY
v_call: TRBV7-9
clone_size: .
j_call: TRBJ2-3

cdr3_aa: ASSPGGHGTSYGYT
v_call: TRBV18
clone_size: .
j_call: TRBJ1-2

cdr3_aa: ASSRGQARNQPQH
v_call: TRBV7-2
clone_size: .
j_call: TRBJ1-5

cdr3_aa: ASSARGQGVGEQY
v_call: TRBV7-9
clone_size: .
j_call: TRBJ2-7

cdr3_aa: ASSPTGGANYGYT
v_call: TRBV7-3
clone_size: .
j_call: TRBJ1-2

cdr3_aa: ASSLGMIEGETQY
v_call: TRBV7-9
clone_size: .
j_call: TRBJ2-5

cdr3_aa: ASSLLAAGETQY
v_call: TRBV5-1
clone_size: .
j_call: TRBJ2-5

cdr3_aa: ASSFTARVNEAF
v_call: TRBV5-1
clone_size: .
j_call: TRBJ1-1

cdr3_aa: ASSWERDYGYT
v_call: TRBV5-8
clone_size: .
j_call: TRBJ1-2

cdr3_aa: ATRDAGRGGYT
v_call: TRBV27
clone_size: .
j_call: TRBJ1-2

cdr3_aa: ASSEAPGTGVYEQY
v_call: TRBV6-1
clone_size: .
j_call: TRBJ2-7

cdr3_aa: ASSFDRGTQPQH
v_call: TRBV7-2
clone_size: .
j_call: TRBJ1-5

cdr3_aa: ASSTGTGIGKQY
v_call: TRBV6-5
clone_size: .
j_call: TRBJ2-7

cdr3_aa: AWRGSSGQPQH
v_call: TRBV30
clone_size: .
j_call: TRBJ1-5

cdr3_aa: ASSYTGTWGSGELF
v_call: TRBV6-5
clone_size: .
j_call: TRBJ2-2

cdr3_aa: ASRRQGSSSYEQY
v_call: TRBV19
clone_size: .
j_call: TRBJ2-7

cdr3_aa: ASSRSGMNTEAF
v_call: TRBV14
clone_size: .
j_call: TRBJ1-1

cdr3_aa: AFTGTGYSSYEQY
v_call: TRBV30
clone_size: .
j_call: TRBJ2-7

cdr3_aa: ASSPVLAKNIQY
v_call: TRBV4-3
clone_size: .
j_call: TRBJ2-4

cdr3_aa: ASSFQRGGTDTQY
v_call: TRBV7-2
clone_size: .
j_call: TRBJ2-3

cdr3_aa: ASSPVRVGEQY
v_call: TRBV18
clone_size: once
j_call: TRBJ2-7

cdr3_aa: ASSHIYGVTEAF
v_call: TRBV23-1
clone_size: .
j_call: TRBJ1-1

cdr3_aa: AWSRGSTTEAF
v_call: TRBV30
clone_size: once
j_call: TRBJ1-1

cdr3_aa: ASSLLRAGREETQY
v_call: TRBV7-6
clone_size: .
j_call: TRBJ2-5